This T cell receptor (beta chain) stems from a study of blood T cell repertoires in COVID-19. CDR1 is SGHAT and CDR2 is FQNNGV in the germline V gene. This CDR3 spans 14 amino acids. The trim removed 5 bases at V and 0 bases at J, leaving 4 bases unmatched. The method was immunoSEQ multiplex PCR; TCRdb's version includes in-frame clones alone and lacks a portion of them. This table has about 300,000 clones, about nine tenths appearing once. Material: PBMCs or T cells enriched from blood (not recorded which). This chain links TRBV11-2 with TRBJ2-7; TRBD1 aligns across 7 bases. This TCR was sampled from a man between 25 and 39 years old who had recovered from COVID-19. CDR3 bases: TGTGCCAGCAGCGCACGGGACAGCTCCTACGAGCAGTACTTC. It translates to CASSARDSSYEQYF. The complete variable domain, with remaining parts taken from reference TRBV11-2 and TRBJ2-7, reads EAGVAQSPRYKIIEKRQSVAFWCNPISGHATLYWYQQILGQGPKLLIQFQNNGVVDDSQLPKDRFSAERLKGVDSTLKIQPAKLEDSAVYLCASSARDSSYEQYFGPGTRLTVT.